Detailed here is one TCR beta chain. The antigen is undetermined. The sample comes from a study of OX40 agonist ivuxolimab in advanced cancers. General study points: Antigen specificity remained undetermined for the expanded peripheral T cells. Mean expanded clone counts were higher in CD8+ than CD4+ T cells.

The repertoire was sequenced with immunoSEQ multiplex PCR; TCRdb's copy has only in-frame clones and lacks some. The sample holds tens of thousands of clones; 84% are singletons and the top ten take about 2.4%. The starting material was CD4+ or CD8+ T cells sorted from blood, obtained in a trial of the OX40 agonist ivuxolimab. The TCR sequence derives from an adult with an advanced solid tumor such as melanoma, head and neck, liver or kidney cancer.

The CDR3 region has the DNA TGTGCCACCCGGACAGGGAATCAGCCCCAGCATTTT. Protein sequence: CATRTGNQPQHF. This chain uses TRBV10-3 with TRBJ1-5; 8 bases are a match to TRBD1. The CDR3 extends over 12 amino acids. The trim removed 10 bases at V and 4 bases at J, leaving 3 bases unmatched. Germline V gene sequence: CDR1 ENHRY, CDR2 SYGVKD.